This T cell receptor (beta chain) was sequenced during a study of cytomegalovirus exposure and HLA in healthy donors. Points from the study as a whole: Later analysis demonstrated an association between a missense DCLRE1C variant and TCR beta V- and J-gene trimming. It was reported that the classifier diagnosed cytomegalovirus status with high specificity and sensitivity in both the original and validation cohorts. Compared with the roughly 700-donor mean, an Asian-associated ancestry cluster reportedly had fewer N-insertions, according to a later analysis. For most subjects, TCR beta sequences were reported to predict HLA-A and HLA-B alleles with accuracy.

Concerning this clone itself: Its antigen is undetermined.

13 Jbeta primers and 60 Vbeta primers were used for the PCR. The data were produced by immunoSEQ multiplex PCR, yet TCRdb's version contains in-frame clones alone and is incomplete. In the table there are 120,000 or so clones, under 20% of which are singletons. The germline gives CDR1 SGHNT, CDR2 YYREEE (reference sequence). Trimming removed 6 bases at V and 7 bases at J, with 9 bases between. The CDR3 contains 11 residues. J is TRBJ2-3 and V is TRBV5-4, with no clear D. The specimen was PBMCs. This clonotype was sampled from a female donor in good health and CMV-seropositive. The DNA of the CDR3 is TGTGCCAGCAAAGACTCGTATACGCAGTATTTT. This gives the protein CASKDSYTQYF.